Included here is one T cell receptor beta chain sequence, with context. The antigen is not known. These data are taken from a study of CXCR3-negative and CXCR3-positive naive CD8 T cells. Looking at the study overall: Every library held about 1.5 +/- 0.3 million TRB reads, and the total came to roughly 140 million.

The TRB cDNA libraries were prepared by 5' RACE with UMI labels. TCRdb reworked the 5' RACE reads into one entry per CDR3 protein, no DNA. The specimen's table records more than 65,000 distinct CDR3 sequences. The study's findings and limits: Memory CD8+ cells showed much lower diversity, while both naive subsets displayed comparably high diversity. Across naive subsets, surface CD5 expression was comparable, and TCR strength was inferred from properties of the TRB CDR3. Hydrophobicity of TRB CDR3s was greater in CXCR3-positive naive cells than in CXCR3-negative naive cells.

Looked up from germline, CDR1 is SGHDN and CDR2 is FVKESK. The CDR3 runs to 14 residues. The rearrangement links TRBV14 to TRBJ1-2. This TCR derives from a human donor in good health. Some clones in this sample may be carry-over from other donors' samples. Source material: naive CXCR3- CD8+ T cells from blood. The subset here: CD45RO-CCR7+CD27+CD95- naive CD8+ T cells lacking CXCR3 (TNR3-). CDR3 residues: CASSAPFYDYGYTF.